A selection of T cell receptor beta chains follows, all from one sample in a study of blood T cell repertoires in COVID-19. Using immunoSEQ multiplex PCR, the repertoire was profiled, and TCRdb retains in-frame clones only, with some absent. The table records tens of thousands of clones, 80% to 90% of them present only once. The sequencing input was peripheral blood. Receptors originate from a human donor in a cohort sampled during active COVID-19. Both conserved end residues are part of each CDR3. A D gene is named only where the DNA matches it firmly. Size is stated for part of the rows, as once, few or many counts, or as a class when the clone is expanded.

TRBV2	NA	NA	TRBJ2-7	TGTGCCAGCAGTCAGGGTCTCCAGGGGTACGAGCAGTACTTC	CASSQGLQGYEQYF
TRBV6-5	NA	once	TRBJ1-1	TGTGCCACCAGGGACATCCTGAACACTGAAGCTTTCTTT	CATRDILNTEAFF
TRBV28	NA	NA	TRBJ2-2	TGTGCCAGCAGACTAGGACAGTTCGCGAACACCGGGGAGCTGTTTTTT	CASRLGQFANTGELFF
TRBV12-3/TRBV12-4	NA	few	TRBJ1-2	TGTGCCAGCAGTTGGCAGATTAACTATGGCTACACCTTC	CASSWQINYGYTF
TRBV11-2	NA	NA	TRBJ1-2	TGTGCCAGCAGCTTAGGGAGGGGCGGCTATGGCTACACCTTC	CASSLGRGGYGYTF
TRBV19	TRBD1	NA	TRBJ1-5	TGTGCCAGTAGTCCGTACAGGGGTAGCAATCAGCCCCAGCATTTT	CASSPYRGSNQPQHF
TRBV6-1	NA	NA	TRBJ2-5	TGTGCCAGCAGTGAACCGGGACGCCAGGGGGAGACCCAGTACTTC	CASSEPGRQGETQYF
TRBV7-8	NA	NA	TRBJ2-1	TGTGCCAGCAGCGCGAACCGGGACAATGAGCAGTTCTTC	CASSANRDNEQFF
TRBV7-8	NA	NA	TRBJ2-2	TGTGCCAGCAGCCCCTCAGTTGAGGGAGGCAACACCGGGGAGCTGTTTTTT	CASSPSVEGGNTGELFF
TRBV28	NA	NA	TRBJ2-1	TGTGCCAGCAGTCTGACTCACCCCTCTCGGAATGAGCAGTTCTTC	CASSLTHPSRNEQFF
TRBV10-2	NA	NA	TRBJ2-7	TGCGCCAGCAGTGGGGCAACCTACGAGCAGTACTTC	CASSGATYEQYF
TRBV5-1	TRBD1	NA	TRBJ2-3	TGCGCCAGCAGCACACAGGGGCTCACAGATACGCAGTATTTT	CASSTQGLTDTQYF
TRBV4-1	NA	once	TRBJ1-3	TGCGCCAGCAGCCCTTCCCTACAGGGAAACACCATATATTTT	CASSPSLQGNTIYF
TRBV29-1	TRBD2	once	TRBJ2-7	TGCAGCGTTTCTCGGGCTAGCGGGAGTACCTACGAGCAGTACTTC	CSVSRASGSTYEQYF
TRBV28	NA	NA	TRBJ2-3	TGTGCCAGCAGTTTAACGACTAGCACAGATACGCAGTATTTT	CASSLTTSTDTQYF
TRBV28	NA	NA	TRBJ1-2	TGTGCCAGCAGATCAGAACGCTATGGCTACACCTTC	CASRSERYGYTF
TRBV19	NA	NA	TRBJ2-4	TGTGCCAGTAGCAACAGCCCAGGGATGGGCAAAAACATTCAGTACTTC	CASSNSPGMGKNIQYF
TRBV28	TRBD1	NA	TRBJ1-1	TGTGCCAGCAGTTTGCGCAGGGCCGCCAGGGGGACTGAAGCTTTCTTT	CASSLRRAARGTEAFF
TRBV10-3	TRBD2	NA	TRBJ2-1	TGTGCCATCAATCCAGCGGGAGACGGGAATGAGCAGTTCTTC	CAINPAGDGNEQFF
TRBV6-5	TRBD2	NA	TRBJ2-7	TGTGCCAGCAGGCAACTAGCGGGAGATAACGAGCAGTACTTC	CASRQLAGDNEQYF
TRBV7-9	NA	NA	TRBJ2-7	TGTGCCAGCAGCCTCCAGGGCGGGACCTACGAGCAGTACTTC	CASSLQGGTYEQYF
TRBV3-1/TRBV3-2	TRBD1	NA	TRBJ2-1	TGTGCCAGCAGCCAAAACACAGGGGGCCACAATGAGCAGTTCTTC	CASSQNTGGHNEQFF
TRBV2	TRBD1	NA	TRBJ1-3	TGTGCCAGCCAGGGACAGGGGTCTGGAAACACCATATATTTT	CASQGQGSGNTIYF
TRBV5-4	NA	NA	TRBJ1-3	TGTGCCAGCAGCTTGGACAGGGTCAACGGAAACACCATATATTTT	CASSLDRVNGNTIYF
TRBV9	NA	few	TRBJ2-2	TGTGCCAGCAGCCCTCGACTGAGCGACACCGGGGAGCTGTTTTTT	CASSPRLSDTGELFF
TRBV7-6	NA	NA	TRBJ2-7	TGTGCCAGCAGCTTAGGAGGTGGACAGAGCCACGAGCAGTACTTC	CASSLGGGQSHEQYF
TRBV28	NA	NA	TRBJ1-3	TGTGCCAGCAGGCCTTCAGGAACCTCTGGAAACACCATATATTTT	CASRPSGTSGNTIYF
TRBV6-6	TRBD1	NA	TRBJ2-5	TGTGCCAGCAGAACAGGGGGCGGTGAGACCCAGTACTTC	CASRTGGGETQYF
TRBV7-9	NA	NA	TRBJ2-3	TGTGCCAGCCCCCCGTTTTATAGCACAGATACGCAGTATTTT	CASPPFYSTDTQYF
TRBV30	TRBD2	once	TRBJ2-7	TGTGCCTGGGGGAGGGTTTTGAACGAGCAGTACTTC	CAWGRVLNEQYF
TRBV10-3	TRBD1	NA	TRBJ1-5	TGTGCCATCAGTGACGACAGGGGGGATCAGCCCCAGCATTTT	CAISDDRGDQPQHF
TRBV4-1	NA	NA	TRBJ1-2	TGCGCCAGCAGCCAAGGACAGTATGGCTACACCTTC	CASSQGQYGYTF
TRBV11-3	TRBD1	NA	TRBJ2-3	TGTGCCAGCAGCTTAGATGGGACAGGGGAGGTAGCGAGCACAGATACGCAGTATTTT	CASSLDGTGEVASTDTQYF
TRBV16	TRBD2	NA	TRBJ2-5	TGTGCCAGCAGCCAATCGGGGAAGGGACTAGCGGGGGAGACCCAGTACTTC	CASSQSGKGLAGETQYF
TRBV28	TRBD2	NA	TRBJ2-7	TGTGCCAGCAGTCTAACCGGGACTAACGCCTACGAGCAGTACTTC	CASSLTGTNAYEQYF
TRBV7-8	TRBD2	NA	TRBJ2-2	TGTGCCAGCAGCTTACTAGCGGGAGTGACCGGGGAGCTGTTTTTT	CASSLLAGVTGELFF
TRBV6-5	NA	NA	TRBJ1-6	TGTGCCAGCAGAAGGGGCGCTTATAATTCACCCCTCCACTTT	CASRRGAYNSPLHF
TRBV9	TRBD2	NA	TRBJ2-3	TGTGCCAGCAGCGTTAGCGGGAGGGGAACAGATACGCAGTATTTT	CASSVSGRGTDTQYF
TRBV30	TRBD2	NA	TRBJ2-7	TGTGCCTGGAGTGTACGGGACTCCGGGGGGGAGCAGTACTTC	CAWSVRDSGGEQYF
TRBV2	NA	NA	TRBJ1-4	TGTGCCAGCAGTGACCCGGGGAGCCTTGGAAAACTGTTTTTT	CASSDPGSLGKLFF
TRBV18	TRBD1	NA	TRBJ2-1	TGTGCCAGCTCAGCCCGACAGGGTACGGGCTCCTACAATGAGCAGTTCTTC	CASSARQGTGSYNEQFF
TRBV30	TRBD2	NA	TRBJ2-5	TGTGCCTGTGTAATAGCGGGTTCACAAGAGACCCAGTACTTC	CACVIAGSQETQYF
TRBV5-1	TRBD2	NA	TRBJ2-1	TGCGCCAGCAGCCCCCGGACTAGCGGGGAGGGGGGAGAGCAGTTCTTC	CASSPRTSGEGGEQFF
TRBV28	TRBD1	NA	TRBJ1-2	TGTGCCAGCAGTCTGACAGGGAGAGGAGGCTACACCTTC	CASSLTGRGGYTF
TRBV5-1	NA	NA	TRBJ2-2	TGCGCCAGCAGCTTGGTTCTGCGGGATAACACCGGGGAGCTGTTTTTT	CASSLVLRDNTGELFF
TRBV28	TRBD2	NA	TRBJ2-7	TGTGCCAGCAGTTCACCCAGCGGGAGGACCGAGCAGTACTTC	CASSSPSGRTEQYF
TRBV27	NA	NA	TRBJ2-3	TGTGCCAGCAGTTTATTGGCTGCGGGCACAGATACGCAGTATTTT	CASSLLAAGTDTQYF
TRBV5-6	NA	NA	TRBJ2-7	TGTGCCAGCAGCTTGGCAGGGGAAACCTACGAGCAGTACTTC	CASSLAGETYEQYF
TRBV5-1	NA	NA	TRBJ2-7	TGCGCCAGCAGCTTACAGGAAGAGGAGGGGAGAAAGTACTTC	CASSLQEEEGRKYF
TRBV10-3	NA	NA	TRBJ1-1	TGTGCCATCAGAAAGACAAAGGAAGCCAACACTGAAGCTTTCTTT	CAIRKTKEANTEAFF
TRBV3-1/TRBV3-2	TRBD2	NA	TRBJ2-5	TGTGCCAGCAGCCATCTGACTAGCGGAGAGACCCAGTACTTC	CASSHLTSGETQYF
TRBV14	NA	NA	TRBJ1-2	TGTGCCAGCAGCCCGATTATCGCGGGCTACACCTTC	CASSPIIAGYTF
TRBV19	TRBD2	NA	TRBJ2-3	TGTGCCAGTAGCACCTCGGCACTAGCGGGAGATACGCAGTATTTT	CASSTSALAGDTQYF
TRBV2	TRBD1	NA	TRBJ1-2	TGTGCCAGCAGGGTCGGACAGGGCTTCTATGGCTACACCTTC	CASRVGQGFYGYTF
TRBV3-1/TRBV3-2	TRBD1	once	TRBJ1-4	TGTGCCAGCAGCTCCCGGGACAGGAGTAATGAAAAACTGTTTTTT	CASSSRDRSNEKLFF
TRBV5-1	TRBD1	NA	TRBJ2-7	TGCGCCAGCAGCTGGACAGGACAGGGGGCTAACGAGCAGTACTTC	CASSWTGQGANEQYF
TRBV11-3	TRBD2	NA	TRBJ2-1	TGTGCCAGCAGCCCAACGAGCGGGAGTGGAAATGAGCAGTTCTTC	CASSPTSGSGNEQFF
TRBV30	TRBD1	NA	TRBJ1-2	TGTGCCTTCACAGGGGGAGCCTATGGCTACACCTTC	CAFTGGAYGYTF